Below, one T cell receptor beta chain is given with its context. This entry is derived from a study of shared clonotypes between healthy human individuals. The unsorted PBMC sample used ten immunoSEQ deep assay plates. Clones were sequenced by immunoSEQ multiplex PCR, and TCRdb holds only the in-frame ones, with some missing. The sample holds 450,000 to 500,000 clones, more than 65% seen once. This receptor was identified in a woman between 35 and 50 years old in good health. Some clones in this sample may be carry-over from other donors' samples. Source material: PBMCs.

In nucleotides, the CDR3 is TGTGCCAGCAGCCCAGCCGGGAAAAACTACGAGCAGTACTTC. It is translated as CASSPAGKNYEQYF. V usage is TRBV6-5 and J usage is TRBJ2-7, with D tentatively TRBD2 (5 bases). The CDR3 extends over 14 amino acids. Trimming took off 6 bases at V and 3 bases at J, with 15 bases between the two ends. Germline CDR1 reads MNHEY; CDR2 reads SVGAGI.